The T cell receptor (beta chain) described here comes from a study of blood T cell repertoires in COVID-19. For the study at large: Researchers got acute and convalescent COVID-19 samples from the United States, Italy and Spain. PBMCs, B-cell-depleted T cells, or T cells provided the cDNA or gDNA that made up the material.

V lost 1 base, J lost 5 bases, and 7 bases stayed unmatched. Germline V gene sequence: CDR1 SGHDT, CDR2 YYEEEE. This CDR3 is built from 15 residues. Per the authors' pipeline: For nucleated cells, counts were estimated from reference gene primer amplification. Profiling relied on immunoSEQ multiplex PCR, and the TCRdb table lists in-frame clones only, not all of them. The V and J calls and clone size are taken from that table; D and trimming were inferred from the DNA. The sample includes under 200,000 clones, 80% to 90% of them seen just once. What was sequenced was PBMCs or T cells enriched from blood (not recorded which). The chain has TRBV5-6 and TRBJ2-7, with TRBD1 identical over 9 bases. The receptor was derived from a woman between 18 and 29 years old who had recovered from COVID-19. In DNA, the CDR3 is TGTGCCAGCAGCTTGACCGGGACAGGGAGGAACGAGCAGTACTTC. Translating it yields CASSLTGTGRNEQYF.